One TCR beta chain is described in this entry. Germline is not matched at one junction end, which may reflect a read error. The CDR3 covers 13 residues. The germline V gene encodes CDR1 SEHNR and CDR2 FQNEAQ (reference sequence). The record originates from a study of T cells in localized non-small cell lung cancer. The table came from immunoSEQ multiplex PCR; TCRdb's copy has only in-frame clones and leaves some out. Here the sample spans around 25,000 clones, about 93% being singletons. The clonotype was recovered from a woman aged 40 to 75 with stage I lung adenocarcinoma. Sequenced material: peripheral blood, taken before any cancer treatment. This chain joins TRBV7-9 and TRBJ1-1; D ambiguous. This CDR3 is CASSLGVTVFSVF. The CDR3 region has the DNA TGTGCCAGCAGCTTAGGTGTCACAGTTTTTTCGGTGTTT.